This T cell receptor beta chain appears in the sequencing data of a study of T cell changes during pregnancy in multiple sclerosis. In its sample, this clone was seen once. The CDR3 length is 15 residues. The germline V and J ends were trimmed by 6 bases and 8 bases, with 20 bases remaining between them. CDR1 KGHSH and CDR2 LQKENI come from the germline V gene. The data were produced by immunoSEQ multiplex PCR, yet TCRdb's version contains in-frame clones alone and is incomplete. The table shows about 100,000 clones, with 91% occurring only once. The TCR was taken from a female donor with multiple sclerosis, enrolled in a pregnancy study. The chain has TRBV18 and TRBJ2-1; tentatively, D is TRBD2 (7 bases). The input for sequencing was peripheral blood, taken after pregnancy. In DNA form, the CDR3 reads TGTGCCAGCTCCTCGGTCGGGGGGCCGGGCGATGAGCAGTTCTTC. This translates into CASSSVGGPGDEQFF.